The 2 T cell receptor beta chains below all came from one sample that was sequenced in a study of OX40 agonist ivuxolimab in advanced cancers. TCRdb's table, derived via immunoSEQ multiplex PCR, lists solely in-frame clones and lacks some. This sample has around 30,000 clones, with over 85% found just once. The sample in question was CD4+ or CD8+ T cells sorted from blood, obtained in a trial of the OX40 agonist ivuxolimab. The source of these receptors is an adult with an advanced solid tumor such as melanoma, head and neck, liver or kidney cancer.

The J gene is TRBJ2-1, the V gene TRBV27; D possibly matches TRBD1 or TRBD2 (6 bases each). This CDR3 comprises 16 residues. Germline CDR1 and CDR2: MNHEY and SMNVEV (reference sequence). Trimming pared 1 base from V and 4 bases from J, leaving 14 bases between. The CDR3 coding sequence is TGTGCCAGCAGTTTATTGACCGGGGGCGGTTACAATGAGCAGTTCTTC. It yields the protein CASSLLTGGGYNEQFF.

The sample holds a few counts of this clone. V and J are TRBV20-1 and TRBJ1-1; no reliable D call. Germline CDR1 DFQATT, CDR2 SNEGSKA (reference sequence). The CDR3 spans 11 residues. The CDR3 sequence is CGFLWGTEAFF. As DNA, the CDR3 is TGCGGGTTCCTCTGGGGCACTGAAGCTTTCTTT.